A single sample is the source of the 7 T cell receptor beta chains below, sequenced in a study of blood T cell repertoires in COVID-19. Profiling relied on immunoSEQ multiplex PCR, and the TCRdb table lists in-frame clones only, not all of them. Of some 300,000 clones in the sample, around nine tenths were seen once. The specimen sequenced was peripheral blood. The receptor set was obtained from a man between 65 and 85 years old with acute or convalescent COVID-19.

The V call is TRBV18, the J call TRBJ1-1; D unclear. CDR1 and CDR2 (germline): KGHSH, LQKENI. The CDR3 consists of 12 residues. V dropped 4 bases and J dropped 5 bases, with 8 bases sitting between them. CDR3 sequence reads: CASSHGETEAFF. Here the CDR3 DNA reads TGTGCCAGCTCACACGGAGAAACTGAAGCTTTCTTT.

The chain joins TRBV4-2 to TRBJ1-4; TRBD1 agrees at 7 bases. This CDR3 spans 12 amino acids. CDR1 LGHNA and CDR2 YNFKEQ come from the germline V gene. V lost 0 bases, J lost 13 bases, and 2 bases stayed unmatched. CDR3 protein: CASSQDQGGLFF. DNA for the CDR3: TGTGCCAGCAGCCAAGACCAGGGGGGACTGTTTTTT.

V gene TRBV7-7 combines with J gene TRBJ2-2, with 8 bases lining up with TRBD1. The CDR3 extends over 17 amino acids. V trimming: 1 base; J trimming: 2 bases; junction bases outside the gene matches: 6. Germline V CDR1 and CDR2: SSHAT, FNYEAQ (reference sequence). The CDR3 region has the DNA TGTGCCAGCAGCTTAGTGTTAGGGACAGGAAACACCGGGGAGCTGTTTTTT. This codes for CASSLVLGTGNTGELFF.

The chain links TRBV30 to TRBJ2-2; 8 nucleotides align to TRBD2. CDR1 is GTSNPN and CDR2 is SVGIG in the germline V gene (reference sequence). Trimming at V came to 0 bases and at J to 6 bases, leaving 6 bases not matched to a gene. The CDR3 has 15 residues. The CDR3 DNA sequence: TGTGCCTGGAGTGTACGGGGACTAGGGGCCGGGGAGCTGTTTTTT. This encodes CAWSVRGLGAGELFF.

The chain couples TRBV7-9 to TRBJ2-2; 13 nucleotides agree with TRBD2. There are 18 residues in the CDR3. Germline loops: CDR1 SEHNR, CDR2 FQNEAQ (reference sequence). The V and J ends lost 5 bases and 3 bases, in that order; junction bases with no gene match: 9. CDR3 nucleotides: TGTGCCAGCAGCCCTCGGACTAGCGGGAGCTGGTACACCGGGGAGCTGTTTTTT. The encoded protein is CASSPRTSGSWYTGELFF. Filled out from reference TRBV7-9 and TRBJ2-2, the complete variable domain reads DTGVSQNPRHKITKRGQNVTFRCDPISEHNRLYWYRQTLGQGPEFLTYFQNEAQLEKSRLLSDRFSAERPKGSFSTLEIQRTEQGDSAMYLCASSPRTSGSWYTGELFFGEGSRLTVL.

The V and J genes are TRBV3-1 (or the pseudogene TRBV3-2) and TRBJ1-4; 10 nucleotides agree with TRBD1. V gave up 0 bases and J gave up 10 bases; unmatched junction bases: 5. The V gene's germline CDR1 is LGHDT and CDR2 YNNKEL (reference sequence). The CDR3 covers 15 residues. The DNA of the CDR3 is TGTGCCAGCAGCCAAGATCTGACAGGGGGCGGAAAACTGTTTTTT. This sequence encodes CASSQDLTGGGKLFF.

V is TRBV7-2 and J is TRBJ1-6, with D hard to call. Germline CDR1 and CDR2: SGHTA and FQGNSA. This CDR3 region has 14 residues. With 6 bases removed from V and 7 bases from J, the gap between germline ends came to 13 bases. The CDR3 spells CASRRAAKNSPLHF. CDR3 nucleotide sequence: TGTGCCAGCAGGCGGGCAGCCAAAAATTCACCCCTCCACTTT.